This T cell receptor beta chain is drawn from a study of blood T cell repertoires in COVID-19. Across the whole study: PBMCs, B-cell-depleted T cells, or T cells provided the cDNA or gDNA that made up the material.

The CDR3 has 14 residues. With 2 bases clipped from V and 7 bases from J, the junction kept 6 bases outside the gene matches. The germline CDR1 and CDR2 sequences are MNHEY and SMNVEV (reference sequence). This clone was counted a single time. Repertoires were generated with immunoSEQ multiplex PCR, while TCRdb's copy carries only in-frame clones and drops some. The sample has around 250,000 clones; approximately 86% are singletons. The source of this sequence is a man in his forties with active or convalescent COVID-19. The V call is TRBV27, the J call TRBJ1-1; 8 nucleotides line up with TRBD1. The specimen sequenced was peripheral blood. The CDR3 bases are TGTGCCAGCAGTTTAGGGGGAACAGGGGGTGAAGCTTTCTTT. This codes for CASSLGGTGGEAFF.